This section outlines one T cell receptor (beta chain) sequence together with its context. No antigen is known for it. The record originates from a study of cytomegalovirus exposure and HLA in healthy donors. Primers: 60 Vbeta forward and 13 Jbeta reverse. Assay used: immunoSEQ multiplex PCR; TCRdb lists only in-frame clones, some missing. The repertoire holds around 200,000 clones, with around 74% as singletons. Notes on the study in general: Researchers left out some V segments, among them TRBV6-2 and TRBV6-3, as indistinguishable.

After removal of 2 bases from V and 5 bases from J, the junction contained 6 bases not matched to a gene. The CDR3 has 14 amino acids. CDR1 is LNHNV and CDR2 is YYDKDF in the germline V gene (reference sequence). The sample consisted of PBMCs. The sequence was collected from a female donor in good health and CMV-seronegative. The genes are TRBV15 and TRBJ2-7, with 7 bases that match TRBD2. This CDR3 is CATSRPTGLNEQYF. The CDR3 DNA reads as TGTGCCACCAGCAGACCTACGGGACTAAACGAGCAGTACTTC.